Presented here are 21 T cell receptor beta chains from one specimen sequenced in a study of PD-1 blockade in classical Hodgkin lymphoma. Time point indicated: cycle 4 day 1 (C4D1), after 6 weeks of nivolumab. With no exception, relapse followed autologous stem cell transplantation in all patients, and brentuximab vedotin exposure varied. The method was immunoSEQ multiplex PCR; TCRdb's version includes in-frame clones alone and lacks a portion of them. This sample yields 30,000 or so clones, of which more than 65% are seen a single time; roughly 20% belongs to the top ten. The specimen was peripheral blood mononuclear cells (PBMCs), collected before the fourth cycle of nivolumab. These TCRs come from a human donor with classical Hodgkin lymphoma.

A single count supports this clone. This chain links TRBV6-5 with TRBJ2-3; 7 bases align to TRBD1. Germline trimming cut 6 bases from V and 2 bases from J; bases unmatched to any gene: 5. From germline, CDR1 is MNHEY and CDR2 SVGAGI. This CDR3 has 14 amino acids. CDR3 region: CASREGAFTDTQYF. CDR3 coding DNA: TGTGCCAGCAGAGAGGGGGCTTTCACAGATACGCAGTATTTT.

The CDR3 is CASSSQGTGGYEQYF. Here the CDR3 DNA reads TGCGCCAGCAGCTCTCAAGGGACAGGGGGCTACGAGCAGTACTTC. V usage is TRBV5-1 and J usage is TRBJ2-7, with 11 bases lining up with TRBD1. After removal of 3 bases from V and 3 bases from J, the junction contained 5 bases not matched to a gene. There are 15 residues in the CDR3. The germline gives CDR1 SGHRS, CDR2 YFSETQ. The complete variable domain, with remaining parts taken from reference TRBV5-1 and TRBJ2-7, reads KAGVTQTPRYLIKTRGQQVTLSCSPISGHRSVSWYQQTPGQGLQFLFEYFSETQRNKGNFPGRFSGRQFSNSRSEMNVSTLELGDSALYLCASSSQGTGGYEQYFGPGTRLTVT.

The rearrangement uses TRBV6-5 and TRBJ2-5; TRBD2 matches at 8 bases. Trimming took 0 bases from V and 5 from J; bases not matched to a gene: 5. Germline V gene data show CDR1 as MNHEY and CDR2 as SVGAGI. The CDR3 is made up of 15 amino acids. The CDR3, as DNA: TGTGCCAGCAGTTACTCCTCCCCGGGAGGGGAGACCCAGTACTTC. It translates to CASSYSSPGGETQYF.

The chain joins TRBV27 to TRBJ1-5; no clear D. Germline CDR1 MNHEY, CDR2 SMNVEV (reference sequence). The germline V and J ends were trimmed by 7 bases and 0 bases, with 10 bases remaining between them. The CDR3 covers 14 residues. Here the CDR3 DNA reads TGTGCCAGCAAAAAGGTCGATAGCAATCAGCCCCAGCATTTT. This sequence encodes CASKKVDSNQPQHF.

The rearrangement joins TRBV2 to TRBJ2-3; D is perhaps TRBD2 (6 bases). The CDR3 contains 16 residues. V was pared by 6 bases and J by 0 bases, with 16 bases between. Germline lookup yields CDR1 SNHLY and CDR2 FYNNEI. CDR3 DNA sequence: TGTGCCAGCAGGGGTGACCCGGGACTCAGCACAGATACGCAGTATTTT. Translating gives CASRGDPGLSTDTQYF.

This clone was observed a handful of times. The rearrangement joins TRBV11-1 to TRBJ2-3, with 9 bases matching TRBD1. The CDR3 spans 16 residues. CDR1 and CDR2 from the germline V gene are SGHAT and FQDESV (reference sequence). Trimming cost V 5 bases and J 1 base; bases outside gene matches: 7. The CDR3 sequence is CASSIGTGPRTDTQYF. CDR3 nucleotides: TGTGCCAGCAGCATCGGGACAGGGCCCCGCACAGATACGCAGTATTTT.

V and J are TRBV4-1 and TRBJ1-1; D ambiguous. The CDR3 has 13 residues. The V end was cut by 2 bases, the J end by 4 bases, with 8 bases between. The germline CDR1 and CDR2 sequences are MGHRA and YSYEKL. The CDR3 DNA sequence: TGCGCCAGCAGCCAATCAGGTTTCACTGAAGCTTTCTTT. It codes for CASSQSGFTEAFF.

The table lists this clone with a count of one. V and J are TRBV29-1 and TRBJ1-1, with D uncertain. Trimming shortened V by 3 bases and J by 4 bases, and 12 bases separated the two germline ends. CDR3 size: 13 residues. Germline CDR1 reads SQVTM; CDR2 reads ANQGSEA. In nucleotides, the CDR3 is TGCAGCGTTGACGAAGGGTCCGGCACTGAAGCTTTCTTT. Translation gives CSVDEGSGTEAFF.

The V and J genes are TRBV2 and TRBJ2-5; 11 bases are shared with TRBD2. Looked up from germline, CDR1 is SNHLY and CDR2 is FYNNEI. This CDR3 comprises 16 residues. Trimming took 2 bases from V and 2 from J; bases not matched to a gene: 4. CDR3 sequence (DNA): TGTGCCAGCAGTGAAACGCGACTAGCGGGGCAAGAGACCCAGTACTTC. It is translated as CASSETRLAGQETQYF. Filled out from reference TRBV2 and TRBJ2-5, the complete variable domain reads EPEVTQTPSHQVTQMGQEVILRCVPISNHLYFYWYRQILGQKVEFLVSFYNNEISEKSEIFDDQFSVERPDGSNFTLKIRSTKLEDSAMYFCASSETRLAGQETQYFGPGTRLLVL.

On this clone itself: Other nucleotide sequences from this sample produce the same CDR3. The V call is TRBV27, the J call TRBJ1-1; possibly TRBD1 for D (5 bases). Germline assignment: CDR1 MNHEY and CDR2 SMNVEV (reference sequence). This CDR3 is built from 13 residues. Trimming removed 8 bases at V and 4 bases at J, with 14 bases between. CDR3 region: CASWHRRGTEAFF. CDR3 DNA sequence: TGTGCCAGCTGGCACAGGCGAGGCACTGAAGCTTTCTTT.

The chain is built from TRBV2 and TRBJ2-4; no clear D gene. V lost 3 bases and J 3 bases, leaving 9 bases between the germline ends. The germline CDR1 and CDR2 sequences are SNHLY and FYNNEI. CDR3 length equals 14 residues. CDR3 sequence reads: CASSDFGVKNIQYF. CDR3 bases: TGTGCCAGCAGTGACTTTGGGGTCAAAAACATTCAGTACTTC.

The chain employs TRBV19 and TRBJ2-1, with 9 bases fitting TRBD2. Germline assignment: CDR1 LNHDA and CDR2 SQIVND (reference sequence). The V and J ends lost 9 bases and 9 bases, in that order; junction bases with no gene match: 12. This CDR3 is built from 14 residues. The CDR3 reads CASEYSGGRGEQFF. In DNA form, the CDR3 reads TGTGCCAGCGAATATAGCGGGGGCCGGGGTGAGCAGTTCTTC. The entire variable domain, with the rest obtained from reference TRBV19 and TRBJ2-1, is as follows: DGGITQSPKYLFRKEGQNVTLSCEQNLNHDAMYWYRQDPGQGLRLIYYSQIVNDFQKGDIAEGYSVSREKKESFPLTVTSAQKNPTAFYLCASEYSGGRGEQFFGPGTRLTVL.

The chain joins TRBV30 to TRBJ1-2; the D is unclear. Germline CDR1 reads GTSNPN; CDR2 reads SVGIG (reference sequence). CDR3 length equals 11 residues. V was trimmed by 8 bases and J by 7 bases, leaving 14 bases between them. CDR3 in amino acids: CAREDGRGYTF. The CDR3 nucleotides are TGTGCCAGGGAGGACGGACGTGGCTACACCTTC.

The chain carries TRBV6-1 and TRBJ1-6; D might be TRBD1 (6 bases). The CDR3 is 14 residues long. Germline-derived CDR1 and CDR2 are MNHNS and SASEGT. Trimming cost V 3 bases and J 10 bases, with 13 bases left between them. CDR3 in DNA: TGTGCCAGCAGTGACCTGGGGGGCTCCTCACCCCTCCACTTT. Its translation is CASSDLGGSSPLHF.

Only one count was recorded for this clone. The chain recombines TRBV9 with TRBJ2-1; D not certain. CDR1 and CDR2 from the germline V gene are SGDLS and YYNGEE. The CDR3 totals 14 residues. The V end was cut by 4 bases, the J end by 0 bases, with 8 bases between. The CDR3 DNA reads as TGTGCCAGCAGCCCTGGGCGCTCCTACAATGAGCAGTTCTTC. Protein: CASSPGRSYNEQFF. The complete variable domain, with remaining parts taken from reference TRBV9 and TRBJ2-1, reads DSGVTQTPKHLITATGQRVTLRCSPRSGDLSVYWYQQSLDQGLQFLIQYYNGEERAKGNILERFSAQQFPDLHSELNLSSLELGDSALYFCASSPGRSYNEQFFGPGTRLTVL.

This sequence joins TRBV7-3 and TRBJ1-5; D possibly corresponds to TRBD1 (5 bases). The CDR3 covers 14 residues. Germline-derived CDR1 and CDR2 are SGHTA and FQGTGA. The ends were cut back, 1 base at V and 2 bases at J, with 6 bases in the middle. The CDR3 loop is CASSLRGGNQPQHF. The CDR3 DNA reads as TGTGCCAGCAGCTTAAGGGGGGGCAATCAGCCCCAGCATTTT.

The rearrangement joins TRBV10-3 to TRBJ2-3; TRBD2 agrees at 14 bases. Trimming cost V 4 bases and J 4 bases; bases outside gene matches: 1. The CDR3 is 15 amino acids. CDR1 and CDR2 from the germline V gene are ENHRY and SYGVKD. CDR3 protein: CAISGLAGGPDTQYF. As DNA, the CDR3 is TGTGCCATCAGTGGACTAGCGGGGGGGCCAGATACGCAGTATTTT.

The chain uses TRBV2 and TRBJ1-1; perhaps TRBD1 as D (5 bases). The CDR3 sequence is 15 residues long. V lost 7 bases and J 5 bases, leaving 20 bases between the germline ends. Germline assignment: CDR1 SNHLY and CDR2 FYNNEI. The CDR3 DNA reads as TGTGCCAGCATAGTGGGGGTGACGGGGGAGACTGAAGCTTTCTTT. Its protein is CASIVGVTGETEAFF.

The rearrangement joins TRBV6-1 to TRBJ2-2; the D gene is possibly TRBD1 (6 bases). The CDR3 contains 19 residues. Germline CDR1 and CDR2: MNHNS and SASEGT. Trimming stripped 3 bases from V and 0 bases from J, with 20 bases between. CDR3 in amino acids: CASSEGIWDIYPNTGELFF. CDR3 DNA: TGTGCCAGCAGTGAGGGCATATGGGACATCTATCCGAACACCGGGGAGCTGTTTTTT.

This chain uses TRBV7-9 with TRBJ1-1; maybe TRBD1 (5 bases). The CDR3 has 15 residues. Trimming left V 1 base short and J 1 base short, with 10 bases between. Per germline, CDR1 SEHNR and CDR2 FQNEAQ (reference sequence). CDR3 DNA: TGTGCCAGCAGCTTAGATGTCGGGACGAACACTGAAGCTTTCTTT. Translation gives CASSLDVGTNTEAFF.

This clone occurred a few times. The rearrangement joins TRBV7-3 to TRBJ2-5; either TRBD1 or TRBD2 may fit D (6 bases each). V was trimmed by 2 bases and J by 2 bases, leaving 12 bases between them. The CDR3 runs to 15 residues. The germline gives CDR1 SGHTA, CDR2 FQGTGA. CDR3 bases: TGTGCCAGCAGCTTAGTAGGGGGGTTTCAAGAGACCCAGTACTTC. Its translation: CASSLVGGFQETQYF.